The 21 T cell receptor beta chains in this list originate from one sample, sequenced in a study of cytomegalovirus exposure and HLA in healthy donors (dated by TCRdb to 2015 to 2018). The library was prepared using the immunoSEQ multiplex PCR assay. For the multiplex PCR, a mixture combining 60 forward primers for TCR Vbeta segments and 13 reverse primers for TCR Jbeta segments was used. TCRdb carries this immuneACCESS record with in-frame sequences only. Its versions omit some clonotypes, under half of them owing to an unresolved V gene in the studies checked, with the rest unexplained. The sample contains tens of thousands of clones, roughly 83% of them found a single time. Together, the top ten hold roughly 14% of the sample. Sequenced: PBMCs. Receptor source: a woman aged 40 to 50 in good health and CMV-seropositive.

This clone was seen more than once but under ten times. The V call is TRBV4-3, the J call TRBJ1-5; weak D call: TRBD1 (5 bases). V was pared by 0 bases and J by 7 bases, with 13 bases between. CDR1 is LGHNA, CDR2 YSLEER, per germline. The CDR3 is 15 residues long. The CDR3 DNA is TGCGCCAGCAGCCAAGATACAGGACACCGACAGCCCCAGCATTTT. It is translated as CASSQDTGHRQPQHF.

The J gene is TRBJ2-7, the V gene TRBV7-9, with D unresolved. The CDR3 is made up of 11 amino acids. Deletions cut 3 bases from V and 4 bases from J, with 4 bases between. The germline V gene has CDR1 SEHNR and CDR2 FQNEAQ (reference sequence). The CDR3 region is CASSLTYEQYF. CDR3 nucleotides: TGTGCCAGCAGCTTGACTTACGAGCAGTACTTC.

For this clone: Given the absence of the conserved phenylalanine or tryptophan at the CDR3 end, a read error is likely. The chain has TRBV5-6 and TRBJ1-2; unclear D gene. With 4 bases removed from V and 4 bases from J, the gap between germline ends came to 14 bases. The CDR3 sequence is 14 residues long. Germline CDR1 and CDR2: SGHDT and YYEEEE. CDR3 residues: CASSIGRNPYGYTV. CDR3 in DNA: TGTGCCAGCAGCATCGGGAGAAACCCCTATGGCTACACCGTC.

V is TRBV29-1 and J is TRBJ2-7; 7 positions agree with TRBD1. The V and J ends lost 6 bases and 3 bases, in that order; junction bases with no gene match: 5. This CDR3 has 12 amino acids. CDR1 is SQVTM and CDR2 is ANQGSEA in the germline V gene. CDR3 nucleotide sequence: TGCAGCGTCGGACAGGCAAGCTACGAGCAGTACTTC. As protein: CSVGQASYEQYF.

This clone appeared a single time. V usage is TRBV12-5 and J usage is TRBJ2-3; tentative D call: TRBD1 (6 bases). CDR1 is LGHNT and CDR2 is FRNRAP in the germline V gene. The CDR3 runs to 15 residues. V lost 1 base, J lost 2 bases, and 10 bases lay in between. The CDR3 DNA follows: TGTGCTAGTGGTTTGGGGACAGTCCTCACAGATACGCAGTATTTT. Protein sequence: CASGLGTVLTDTQYF.

This clone appeared once. This sequence joins TRBV5-1 and TRBJ2-3, with 15 bases fitting TRBD2. V was pared by 3 bases and J by 6 bases, with 5 bases of the junction left unmatched. CDR1 is SGHRS, CDR2 YFSETQ, per germline. CDR3 length: 16 amino acids. The DNA for the CDR3 is TGCGCCAGCAGCTCGGGACTAGCGGGGGGCCGGGATACGCAGTATTTT. Protein sequence: CASSSGLAGGRDTQYF.

The chain employs TRBV19 and TRBJ1-2; the D gene is possibly TRBD1 (6 bases). The CDR3 is 13 residues long. Trimming removed 7 bases from V and 6 bases from J, with 15 bases in between. Germline lookup yields CDR1 LNHDA and CDR2 SQIVND (reference sequence). CDR3 sequence (DNA): TGTGCCAGTACCTCGGGGGGGGCCCATGGCTACACCTTC. Translated, it gives CASTSGGAHGYTF.

J is TRBJ1-6 and V is TRBV18; D is unresolved. With 5 bases removed from V and 9 bases from J, the gap between germline ends came to 11 bases. This CDR3 has 13 residues. The germline V gene encodes CDR1 KGHSH and CDR2 LQKENI. The CDR3 loop is CASSTDGASPLHF. In nucleotides, the CDR3 is TGTGCCAGCTCAACCGACGGAGCTTCACCCCTCCACTTT.

The rearrangement links TRBV4-2 to TRBJ2-1; 10 bases map to TRBD2. Germline-derived CDR1 and CDR2 are LGHNA and YNFKEQ. With V trimmed by 0 bases and J by 8 bases, 10 bases remained unmatched. The CDR3 totals 17 residues. The CDR3 here is CASSQDGGAGGRDEQFF. As DNA, the CDR3 is TGTGCCAGCAGCCAAGACGGAGGAGCGGGGGGGAGGGATGAGCAGTTCTTC.

V is TRBV7-9 and J is TRBJ1-5; D not resolved. In germline, CDR1 is SEHNR, CDR2 FQNEAQ (reference sequence). V dropped 1 base and J dropped 5 bases, with 9 bases sitting between them. The CDR3 is made up of 14 amino acids. The CDR3: CASSLGALYQPQHF. In nucleotides, the CDR3 is TGTGCCAGCAGCTTAGGGGCCCTATATCAGCCCCAGCATTTT.

This chain links TRBV6-5 with TRBJ1-3; tentatively, D is TRBD1 (6 bases). Germline CDR1 MNHEY, CDR2 SVGAGI. The V end was cut by 9 bases, the J end by 0 bases, with 15 bases between. The CDR3 length is 15 residues. The CDR3 reads CASRQEPYSGNTIYF. The DNA of the CDR3 is TGTGCCAGTAGACAGGAACCCTACTCTGGAAACACCATATATTTT.

Comments on this clone: Relative to the germline gene, one junction end is altered; a read error may explain this. V gene TRBV7-7 combines with J gene TRBJ2-3; TRBD2 is a possible D gene (5 bases). The germline CDR1 and CDR2 sequences are SSHAT and FNYEAQ (reference sequence). The CDR3 contains 15 residues. The CDR3 coding sequence is TGTGCTAGCAGCTTAGGCGGCTTCGGGGCAGATACGCAGTATTTT. Translation: CASSLGGFGADTQYF.

This chain links TRBV19 with TRBJ2-1; TRBD2 might be the D (5 bases). This CDR3 contains 17 residues. Trimming took 3 bases from V and 0 from J, leaving 15 bases between them. CDR1 is LNHDA and CDR2 is SQIVND in the germline V gene (reference sequence). The CDR3 is CASSIQRAGSSYNEQFF. The CDR3 DNA is TGTGCCAGTAGTATTCAACGGGCGGGTAGCTCCTACAATGAGCAGTTCTTC.

The chain couples TRBV12-5 to TRBJ2-3; TRBD2 might be the D (6 bases). CDR3 size: 15 residues. Per germline, CDR1 LGHNT and CDR2 FRNRAP. Trimming shortened V by 3 bases and J by 2 bases, and 12 bases separated the two germline ends. For the CDR3, the DNA is TGTGCTAGTGGTTTAGGTAGCGGCAACACAGATACGCAGTATTTT. It codes for CASGLGSGNTDTQYF.

The chain carries TRBV15 and TRBJ1-2, with D hard to call. The length of the CDR3 is 16 residues. The germline gives CDR1 LNHNV, CDR2 YYDKDF (reference sequence). V lost 0 bases, J lost 0 bases, and 11 bases lay in between. The CDR3 nucleotides are TGTGCCACCAGCAGAGATTTGGCACCTTCTAACTATGGCTACACCTTC. Translation gives CATSRDLAPSNYGYTF.

The chain uses TRBV10-3 and TRBJ1-6, with no clear D. The CDR3 is made up of 15 amino acids. Trimming shortened V by 2 bases and J by 9 bases, and 14 bases separated the two germline ends. Germline V CDR1 and CDR2: ENHRY, SYGVKD. The CDR3 coding sequence is TGTGCCATCAGTGAGATGGCGGGCAGAAGTTCACCCCTCCACTTT. This gives the protein CAISEMAGRSSPLHF.

The chain uses TRBV5-1 and TRBJ1-1; TRBD1 is a possible D gene (5 bases). The CDR3 has 14 amino acids. Trimming removed 2 bases from V and 10 bases from J, with 18 bases in between. The V gene's germline CDR1 is SGHRS and CDR2 YFSETQ. The CDR3 bases are TGCGCCAGCAGCTTTGACAGAGCTCCGGGGGGAGCTTTCTTT. Protein product: CASSFDRAPGGAFF. Full variable domain (outside the CDR3, taken from reference TRBV5-1 and TRBJ1-1): KAGVTQTPRYLIKTRGQQVTLSCSPISGHRSVSWYQQTPGQGLQFLFEYFSETQRNKGNFPGRFSGRQFSNSRSEMNVSTLELGDSALYLCASSFDRAPGGAFFGQGTRLTVV.

V gene TRBV30 combines with J gene TRBJ2-3; 9 bases agree with TRBD2. Germline CDR1 reads GTSNPN; CDR2 reads SVGIG (reference sequence). V shed 0 bases and J 2 bases; nucleotides not matched to a gene: 3. The CDR3 loop spans 15 amino acids. CDR3 protein: CAWSVSGGLTDTQYF. The CDR3 coding sequence is TGTGCCTGGAGTGTAAGCGGGGGGCTCACAGATACGCAGTATTTT.

The chain couples TRBV19 to TRBJ1-2; TRBD1 might be the D (5 bases). The CDR3 spans 13 residues. Germline-derived CDR1 and CDR2 are LNHDA and SQIVND (reference sequence). V lost 3 bases, J lost 8 bases, and 13 bases lay in between. The CDR3 DNA follows: TGTGCCAGTAGTATTCAGGGTGTCGGGGGCTACACCTTC. Translating gives CASSIQGVGGYTF.

This chain uses TRBV7-8 with TRBJ2-2, with D perhaps matching TRBD2 (5 bases). CDR3 length equals 15 residues. V was trimmed by 2 bases and J by 6 bases, leaving 13 bases between them. Germline V gives CDR1 SGHVS, CDR2 FQNEAQ. CDR3 residues: CASSLHQGLPGELFF. The CDR3 region has the DNA TGTGCCAGCAGCTTACACCAAGGACTTCCCGGGGAGCTGTTTTTT.

Notes on this clone: The same CDR3 is also encoded by other DNA sequences in this sample. The chain uses TRBV27 and TRBJ1-1; D is undetermined. Trimming took 2 bases from V and 4 from J, leaving 11 bases between them. CDR3 length: 14 residues. CDR1 and CDR2 (germline): MNHEY, SMNVEV (reference sequence). DNA for the CDR3: TGTGCCAGCAGTTTAGGCGGAGGGAGCACTGAAGCTTTCTTT. The encoded protein is CASSLGGGSTEAFF.